This T cell receptor beta chain is drawn from a study of blood T cells in healthy people across ages. Of note for this clonotype: Its antigen is currently unknown.

The germline gives CDR1 DFQATT, CDR2 SNEGSKA (reference sequence). CDR3 size: 15 residues. For the second PCR, which ran for roughly 6 to 11 cycles, a sample-barcoded 5' primer and a J-beta primer mix were used. In TCRdb, the 5' RACE reads were re-called with MiXCR into one record per CDR3 protein. The profile shows 700,000 to 950,000 distinct CDR3 sequences, about three fifths of them singletons. General study points: The CMV status of each donor remained undetermined, and this could have confounded shifts in expanded clonotypes.

The chain recombines TRBV20-1 with TRBJ2-5; TRBD1 is a possible D gene (6 bases). The end of the DNA is better explained by TRBJ2-1, so the J call may be wrong. Material: blood. This clonotype was sampled from a man aged 25-40 years in good health. The CDR3 is CSASRDIRYQETQFF. CDR3 DNA: TGCAGTGCTAGTAGGGACATCCGGTACCAAGAGACCCAGTTCTTC.